This entry lists 16 T cell receptor beta chains sequenced from one sample in a study of vaccination and CD4 T cells after COVID-19. With the Oncomine TCR Beta short-read assay, DNA from cultured CD4+ T cells was sequenced. TCRdb redid the calling of the PCR reads with MiXCR, one entry per CDR3 protein. The sample contains about 20,000 distinct CDR3 sequences, roughly two fifths of which appear only once. No antigen has been identified for these receptors. The time point denotes: late sampling 161 to 241 days after vaccination in a few convalescent patients. The treatment denotes: approximately 9-day PBMC culture with coronavirus spike peptide pools or control peptides (ViraFEST assay). The sequencing here drew on CD4+ T cells from blood, cultured in vitro, taken about 7 months after SARS-CoV-2 vaccination. Receptors were obtained from a human donor who had recovered from COVID-19.

The rearrangement joins TRBV6-5 to TRBJ2-5; weak D call: TRBD1 (6 bases). Trimming pared 2 bases from V and 3 bases from J, leaving 19 bases between. This CDR3 contains 17 residues. Germline V gene data show CDR1 as MNHEY and CDR2 as SVGAGI. The CDR3 sequence is CASSYGGLGRGKETQYF. The DNA of the CDR3 is TGTGCCAGCAGTTACGGGGGTTTGGGCAGGGGTAAAGAGACCCAGTACTTC.

This CDR3 is CATSDSVPGRLNEQFF. CDR3 nucleotide sequence: TGTGCCACCAGTGATTCGGTCCCTGGGAGGTTGAATGAGCAGTTCTTC. The J gene is TRBJ2-1, the V gene TRBV24-1; tentatively, D is TRBD2 (6 bases). Trimming removed 2 bases from V and 7 bases from J, with 17 bases in between. The CDR3 consists of 16 residues. Germline assignment: CDR1 KGHDR and CDR2 SFDVKD.

The chain has TRBV10-1 and TRBJ1-2; 7 nucleotides line up with TRBD1. V was clipped by 5 bases and J by 8 bases; unmatched bases: 8. This CDR3 has 13 amino acids. The V gene's germline CDR1 is WNHNN and CDR2 SYGVQD (reference sequence). The CDR3 loop is CASSPGQDGGYTF. In nucleotides, the CDR3 is TGCGCCAGCAGTCCAGGACAGGACGGGGGCTACACCTTC.

The chain combines TRBV5-4 with TRBJ2-1, with 13 bases identical to TRBD2. The junction had 8 bases not matched to a gene; V was cut back by 4 bases and J by 7 bases. From germline, CDR1 is SGHNT and CDR2 YYREEE (reference sequence). The CDR3 is 16 residues long. The CDR3 bases are TGTGCCAGCAGCCCCGGGACTAGCGGGATAGGTAATGAGCAGTTCTTC. Protein: CASSPGTSGIGNEQFF.

In this sample, this clonotype turned up a few times. The chain has TRBV20-1 and TRBJ1-1; 10 bases map to TRBD1. The CDR3 has 13 amino acids. V shed 5 bases, J shed 0 bases, and the junction held 0 bases outside the gene matches. Germline-derived CDR1 and CDR2 are DFQATT and SNEGSKA (reference sequence). The DNA for the CDR3 is TGCAGTGCTGGGACAGGGGTGAACACTGAAGCTTTCTTT. Its translation: CSAGTGVNTEAFF.

The rearrangement joins TRBV6-1 to TRBJ1-5; D gene unclear. The germline CDR1 and CDR2 sequences are MNHNS and SASEGT. V lost 8 bases and J 3 bases, leaving 8 bases between the germline ends. CDR3 size: 12 residues. Here the CDR3 reads CASGVYNQPQHF. The CDR3 bases are TGTGCCAGCGGGGTTTACAATCAGCCCCAGCATTTT.

The chain couples TRBV6-1 to TRBJ1-1; 9 bases fit TRBD1. Germline CDR1 is MNHNS and CDR2 is SASEGT. V dropped 5 bases and J dropped 1; count of bases not matched to a gene: 2. CDR3 length: 14 residues. CDR3 bases: TGTGCCAGCAGTCAACAGGGGGCGAACACTGAAGCTTTCTTT. Protein product: CASSQQGANTEAFF.

The genes are TRBV6-5 and TRBJ1-1, with unresolved D. V was clipped by 0 bases and J by 4 bases, with 6 bases between them. CDR1 MNHEY and CDR2 SVGAGI come from the germline V gene. The CDR3 sequence is 13 residues long. The CDR3 sequence is CASSYSRTTEAFF. The DNA for the CDR3 is TGTGCCAGCAGTTACTCTCGGACCACTGAAGCTTTCTTT.

In its sample, this clonotype was seen a few times. This rearrangement joins TRBV15 to TRBJ1-2; D call uncertain. With 0 bases removed from V and 7 bases from J, the gap between germline ends came to 6 bases. Per the germline V gene, CDR1 is LNHNV and CDR2 is YYDKDF (reference sequence). The CDR3 has 12 residues. For the CDR3, the DNA is TGTGCCACCAGCAGAGACACCGTTGGCTACACCTTC. Translated: CATSRDTVGYTF.

The gene calls are TRBV7-9 and TRBJ1-2; D is undetermined. The V and J ends lost 8 bases and 2 bases respectively, with 18 bases between them. Germline V gene lookup returns CDR1 SEHNR and CDR2 FQNEAQ (reference sequence). This CDR3 is 15 amino acids long. CDR3 sequence: CASGRWGGENYGYTF. CDR3 sequence (DNA): TGTGCCAGCGGCCGATGGGGTGGGGAAAACTATGGCTACACCTTC. The variable domain in full, with the rest retrieved from reference TRBV7-9 and TRBJ1-2, is DTGVSQNPRHKITKRGQNVTFRCDPISEHNRLYWYRQTLGQGPEFLTYFQNEAQLEKSRLLSDRFSAERPKGSFSTLEIQRTEQGDSAMYLCASGRWGGENYGYTFGSGTRLTVV.

This clonotype showed up just a few times. The genes are TRBV7-2 and TRBJ1-5; D perhaps matches TRBD1 (5 bases). This CDR3 has 13 residues. V lost 5 bases and J lost 4, with 9 bases in between. Germline-derived CDR1 and CDR2 are SGHTA and FQGNSA. CDR3 loop: CASSQRGNQPQHF. The CDR3 DNA reads as TGTGCCAGCAGCCAGAGGGGTAATCAGCCCCAGCATTTT.

Only a few counts were recorded for this clonotype. The chain recombines TRBV10-3 with TRBJ1-5, with no clear D. Trimming removed 0 bases at V and 9 bases at J, with 21 bases between. Germline assignment: CDR1 ENHRY and CDR2 SYGVKD. The CDR3 has 17 amino acids. The CDR3 sequence: CAISESNNRGFEGPQHF. In nucleotides, the CDR3 is TGTGCCATCAGTGAGTCGAATAACAGAGGGTTTGAAGGGCCCCAGCATTTT.

This clonotype was counted a few times. The V gene is TRBV24-1, the J gene TRBJ2-3, with 11 bases matching TRBD2. The junction had 7 bases not matched to a gene; V was cut back by 3 bases and J by 6 bases. The germline V gene has CDR1 KGHDR and CDR2 SFDVKD. The CDR3 sequence is 16 residues long. CDR3 in amino acids: CATSDPGLAGGDTQYF. The DNA of the CDR3 is TGTGCCACCAGTGATCCTGGACTAGCGGGTGGGGATACGCAGTATTTT.

This clonotype was observed once. The chain recombines TRBV6-1 with TRBJ1-1; D gene ambiguous. V lost 3 bases to trimming and J lost 5 bases, with 13 bases between them. This CDR3 comprises 14 residues. The germline CDR1 and CDR2 sequences are MNHNS and SASEGT. The CDR3 region has the DNA TGTGCCAGCAGTGAGAGTCTCGAGGTAACTGAAGCTTTCTTT. Amino acids: CASSESLEVTEAFF.

This clonotype has just a few counts. The chain combines TRBV27 with TRBJ2-2; 9 positions agree with TRBD2. Germline CDR1 is MNHEY and CDR2 is SMNVEV (reference sequence). Losses at the gene ends were 6 bases for V and 4 bases for J; bases not matched to a gene: 9. The CDR3 is 16 amino acids. In DNA, the CDR3 is TGTGCCAGCAGGATTAGCGGGAGTCGTATCACCGGGGAGCTGTTTTTT. It encodes CASRISGSRITGELFF.

The CDR3 reads CASGSYGAQYSPLHF. CDR3 coding DNA: TGTGCCTCTGGATCCTACGGGGCCCAGTATTCACCCCTCCACTTT. V is TRBV30 and J is TRBJ1-6, with a weak D call TRBD1 (5 bases). With 7 bases removed from V and 8 bases from J, the gap between germline ends came to 21 bases. There are 15 residues in the CDR3. Germline V gene sequence: CDR1 GTSNPN, CDR2 SVGIG (reference sequence).